This T cell receptor beta chain was obtained from a study of early stage breast cancer tumors. About the study: Around 10-fold was the mean read coverage per sample.

Concerning this clone: Its antigen is unidentified.

Trimming removed 7 bases from V and 2 bases from J; junction bases left unmatched: 2. The CDR3 is 13 amino acids. Findings of the study overall: Comparing each tissue with blood distinguished tumor from normal in about 90% of the 16 patients.

TCRdb keeps only in-frame clones here, not all; method: immunoSEQ multiplex PCR. The data contain roughly 30,000 clones, approximately 54% of them seen just once; the ten biggest clones take up around 9%. The sequenced material came from breast tumor tissue. The sequence was obtained from a person between 50 and 60 years old with breast cancer. The V gene is TRBV23-1, the J gene TRBJ2-1; 7 nucleotides match TRBD1. Being an ORF, TRBV23-1 has a function that is uncertain. CDR3 sequence (DNA): TGCGCCAGCAACGGGACAGCCTACAATGAGCAGTTCTTC. Encoded protein: CASNGTAYNEQFF.